These T cell receptor beta chains were read from a single sample in a study of glioma-infiltrating T cells. TCRdb re-analysed the multiplex PCR reads in MiXCR, keeping a single row per CDR3 protein. The sample includes fewer than 250,000 distinct CDR3 sequences, 32% of them seen just once. Sequencing input: glioma tissue, nonneoplastic brain tissue, or PBMCs (not recorded which). Receptors originate from a human donor with low-grade glioma or glioblastoma, undergoing nonglioma brain surgery, or in good health (not recorded which). The CDR3 runs from the conserved cysteine through the conserved F or W. D genes are given only for firm matches. Clone sizes are given selectively: once, few, many, or a class where the clone is expanded.

>.|14|TRBJ2-1|TRBV5-6|TRBD2
TGTGCCAGCAGCCCACGAGGACTAGCGGGAGGGCAGTTCTTC
CASSPRGLAGGQFF
>many|14|TRBJ2-5|TRBV25-1|.
TGTGCCAGCAGTGACCGGAGGGGGGGAGAGACCCAGTACTTC
CASSDRRGGETQYF
>many|16|TRBJ2-7|TRBV27|TRBD1
TGTGCCAGCAGTTTAAGACAGGGGGGGGCACCCTACGAGCAGTACTTC
CASSLRQGGAPYEQYF
>many|14|TRBJ1-5|TRBV5-4|TRBD1
TGTGCCAGCAGCCTCAGGGGGGAAAGTCAGCCCCAGCATTTT
CASSLRGESQPQHF
>many|13|TRBJ1-1|TRBV27|TRBD1
TGTGCCAGCATGGACAGTCTAGGGGGCGAAGCTTTCTTT
CASMDSLGGEAFF
>few|13|TRBJ2-7|TRBV29-1|.
TGCAGCGTTGTTAGGGGAGGAGGGTACGAGCAGTACTTC
CSVVRGGGYEQYF
>.|13|TRBJ2-5|TRBV20-1|.
TGCAGCCAGGCGATGGGTCTCCAAGGGACCCAGTACTTC
CSQAMGLQGTQYF
>many|14|TRBJ2-1|TRBV20-1|TRBD2
TGCAGTGCTACTAGCGGGAGCTCCTACAATGAGCAGTTCTTC
CSATSGSSYNEQFF
>few|17|TRBJ2-7|TRBV10-3|TRBD2
TGTGCCATCAGCCCCCCACTAGCGGGAGGCCTTAGCCGGGAGCAGTACTTC
CAISPPLAGGLSREQYF
>many|14|TRBJ2-5|TRBV4-1|.
TGCGCCAGCAGCTTAGAGACAGTCCGCGAGACCCAGTACTTC
CASSLETVRETQYF
>many|14|TRBJ1-2|TRBV2|TRBD1
TGTGCCAGCAGTTACACCGGGACAGGGGATGGCTACACCTTC
CASSYTGTGDGYTF
>many|15|TRBJ2-7|TRBV6-6|TRBD1
TGTGCCAGCAGTTACTCCAGGACAGGTACCTACGAGCAGTACTTC
CASSYSRTGTYEQYF
>.|15|TRBJ2-3|TRBV10-3|TRBD2
TGTGCCATCACTGAGGATAGCGGGAGGTCAGATACGCAGTATTTT
CAITEDSGRSDTQYF
>.|14|TRBJ1-2|TRBV30|.
TGTGCCTGGAGTGGCTCGGCGGAGTCCTATGGCTACACCTTC
CAWSGSAESYGYTF
>many|17|TRBJ2-7|TRBV4-1|TRBD2
TGCGCCAGCAGCCAGATTGCGGGGGTATTGAGCTCCTACGAGCAGTACTTC
CASSQIAGVLSSYEQYF
>.|14|TRBJ2-1|TRBV6-1|TRBD2
TGTGCCAGCAGCTTCGGACTAGCGGGAAATGAGCAGTTCTTC
CASSFGLAGNEQFF
>.|14|TRBJ2-7|TRBV6-1|TRBD2
TGTGCCATCAGTGGGGGGGAACGGTCGTACGAGCAGTACTTC
CAISGGERSYEQYF
>many|14|TRBJ2-5|TRBV7-2|.
TGTGCCAGCAGCTTAGTAGCGCGCCAAGAGACCCAGTACTTC
CASSLVARQETQYF
>many|12|TRBJ2-7|TRBV20-1|TRBD2
TGCAGTGCTACAGCGGGAGTAAACGAGCAGTACTTC
CSATAGVNEQYF
>.|19|TRBJ2-7|TRBV6-2/TRBV6-3|TRBD2
TGTGCCAGCAGTGCCCAATTCGTAGCGGGAGGGCCAAGCACCGGGGAGCAGTACTTC
CASSAQFVAGGPSTGEQYF
>many|16|TRBJ2-7|TRBV18|.
TGTGCCAGCTCACCAACTTTAGGAACGAGCTCCTACGAGCAGTACTTC
CASSPTLGTSSYEQYF
>.|15|TRBJ1-5|TRBV19|TRBD1
TGTGCCAGTGACGAAGGACAGGGCGGGTATACGGCCCAGCATTTT
CASDEGQGGYTAQHF
>many|11|TRBJ2-3|TRBV10-3|.
TGTGCCATTAGGAACACAGATACGCAGTATTTT
CAIRNTDTQYF
>many|15|TRBJ2-5|TRBV7-2|.
TGTGCCAGCAGCTTATGGACGGGAGCCCAAGAGACCCAGTACTTC
CASSLWTGAQETQYF
>.|17|TRBJ2-3|TRBV25-1|TRBD2
TGTGCCAGCAGTGAATTGACTAGCGGGATTCGCGGGCATACGCAGTATTTT
CASSELTSGIRGHTQYF
>once|10|TRBJ1-4|TRBV10-3|.
TGTGCCATCATCGTAAGAGAACTGTTTTTT
CAIIVRELFF
>many|14|TRBJ1-5|TRBV28|.
TGTGCCAGCAGCCCAGCAGGGACGTACCAGCCCCAGCATTTT
CASSPAGTYQPQHF
>few|17|TRBJ1-3|TRBV4-1|TRBD1
TGCGCCAGCAGCCAAGGGGACAGGGGCCCCTCTGGAAACACCATATATTTT
CASSQGDRGPSGNTIYF
>medium-sized|11|TRBJ1-1|TRBV6-1|.
TGTGCCAGCAGCTTGAGTACTGAAGCTTTCTTT
CASSLSTEAFF
>.|14|TRBJ2-7|TRBV7-2|.
TGTGCCAGCAGCTTAACTAGGCCTCCCTACGAGCAGTACTTC
CASSLTRPPYEQYF
>.|15|TRBJ2-7|TRBV7-3|TRBD1
TGTGCCAGCACTCAGACAGGGGAAAGGGGAGAGACCGAGTACTTC
CASTQTGERGETEYF
>many|14|TRBJ2-1|TRBV2|TRBD2
TGTGCCAGCAAATTTGATCTAGCGGGCAATGAGCAGTTCTTC
CASKFDLAGNEQFF
>few|13|TRBJ2-3|TRBV11-2|.
TGTGCCAGCAAACAGGGTTTAGCAGATACGCAGTATTTT
CASKQGLADTQYF
>many|13|TRBJ1-2|TRBV2|TRBD1
TGTGCCAGCAGTTGGGACAGGGGCCATGGCTACACCTTC
CASSWDRGHGYTF
>.|16|TRBJ1-2|TRBV12-3/TRBV12-4|.
TGTGCCAGCAGTTTGAGTGGGGTGGGTTCTAACTATGGCTACACCTTC
CASSLSGVGSNYGYTF
>many|15|TRBJ2-7|TRBV6-1|TRBD1
TGTGCCAGCAGGAGACCGGGACAGGGGGCCTACGAGCAGTACTTC
CASRRPGQGAYEQYF
>.|15|TRBJ2-1|TRBV7-2|.
TGTGCCAGTAGTCCAGCCAGGGCAGGAAGAGGTGAGCAGTTCTTC
CASSPARAGRGEQFF
>.|14|TRBJ1-5|TRBV4-1|.
TGCGCCAGCAGCCAAGGAACTACAGATCAGCCCCAGCATTTT
CASSQGTTDQPQHF
>once|14|TRBJ1-3|TRBV19|TRBD1
TGTGCCACCCAGACAGGGTCTTCTGGAAACACCATATATTTT
CATQTGSSGNTIYF
>.|13|TRBJ1-2|TRBV27|TRBD1
TGTGCCAGCAGTTTTGACAGGGCCTATGGCTACACCTTC
CASSFDRAYGYTF
>.|17|TRBJ2-5|TRBV6-4|TRBD2
TGTGCCAGCAGTGACTCGAGTAGCGGGAGAAGGCGAGAGACCCAGTACTTC
CASSDSSSGRRRETQYF
>few|13|TRBJ2-5|TRBV12-3/TRBV12-4|.
TGTGCCAGCGGACAGACCTCCCAAGAGACCCAGTACTTC
CASGQTSQETQYF
>.|14|TRBJ2-1|TRBV19|.
TGTGCCAGTATTAGCCTCTTGGGGTACAATGAGCAGTTCTTC
CASISLLGYNEQFF
>few|14|TRBJ2-3|TRBV27|.
TGTGCCAGCAGTTCCAGGGTACGCCAAGATACGCAGTATTTT
CASSSRVRQDTQYF
>.|14|TRBJ2-1|TRBV7-9|.
TGTGCCAGCAGCCGGGGCCTGGACCCCAATGAGCAGTTCTTC
CASSRGLDPNEQFF